These T cell receptor beta chains were read from a single sample in a study of OX40 agonist ivuxolimab in advanced cancers. Libraries were prepared by immunoSEQ multiplex PCR; TCRdb keeps only in-frame clonotypes and omits some of them. This table has about 50,000 clones, 82% appearing once. This material consisted of CD4+ or CD8+ T cells sorted from blood, taken in a trial of the OX40 agonist ivuxolimab. The receptors shown here come from an adult with an advanced solid tumor such as melanoma, head and neck, liver or kidney cancer. Both conserved end residues are part of each CDR3. A D gene is named only where the DNA matches it firmly. Expanded clones are given a class, and other clones once, few, many or no size at all.

clone_size | j_call | v_call | d_call | cdr3_nt | cdr3_aa
few | TRBJ1-6 | TRBV5-1 | . | TGCGCCAGCAGCTTGGACAGGGTGGACAATTCACCCCTCCACTTT | CASSLDRVDNSPLHF
few | TRBJ1-6 | TRBV28 | . | TGTGCCAGCAGTCCATCGGACAGTCTCTACTTT | CASSPSDSLYF
. | TRBJ2-2 | TRBV25-1 | . | TGTGCCAGCAGTGACGTGGGCAGGGGGAGGAATACCGGGGAGCTGTTTTTT | CASSDVGRGRNTGELFF
. | TRBJ1-1 | TRBV6-5 | TRBD1 | TGTGCCAGCAGAACCGGGACAGCGAACACTGAAGCTTTCTTT | CASRTGTANTEAFF
once | TRBJ2-3 | TRBV4-1 | TRBD2 | TGCGCCAGCAGCCGGACTAGCGGGGGGGCAGATACGCAGTATTTT | CASSRTSGGADTQYF
. | TRBJ1-6 | TRBV6-5 | TRBD1 | TGTGCCAGCAGACCCGGGACAGATAATTCACCCCTCCACTTT | CASRPGTDNSPLHF
. | TRBJ2-6 | TRBV5-5 | . | TGTGCCAGCAGCACAAAGAGCTCTGGGGCCAACGTCCTGACTTTC | CASSTKSSGANVLTF
. | TRBJ2-1 | TRBV7-7 | . | TGTGCCAGCAGCTTAGAGTTGGGCAATGAGCAGTTCTTC | CASSLELGNEQFF
. | TRBJ1-4 | TRBV30 | TRBD1 | TGTGCCTGGAGGAGGGACAGTCGGGAAAAACTGTTTTTT | CAWRRDSREKLFF
. | TRBJ2-3 | TRBV19 | . | TGTGCCAGTAGTACCGGGAGCAGCCGGTTCACAGATACGCAGTATTTT | CASSTGSSRFTDTQYF
. | TRBJ2-1 | TRBV4-1 | TRBD2 | TGCGCCAGCAGCCATAGCGGGGGGCCCGAGCAGTTCTTC | CASSHSGGPEQFF
. | TRBJ1-3 | TRBV7-2 | . | TGTGCCAGCAGCTGGGGCGGGGATCTTAGGGACACCATATATTTT | CASSWGGDLRDTIYF
. | TRBJ2-7 | TRBV19 | TRBD1 | TGTGCCAGTAGCGGGACAGGGTATTCCTACGAGCAGTACTTC | CASSGTGYSYEQYF
. | TRBJ1-2 | TRBV9 | . | TGTGCCAGCAGCGTAGGTCGGGGGAGCTATGGCTACACCTTC | CASSVGRGSYGYTF
. | TRBJ2-7 | TRBV27 | . | TGTGCCAGCAGTTCTGAGGGGGTCTACGAGCAGTACTTC | CASSSEGVYEQYF
. | TRBJ2-7 | TRBV30 | . | TGTGCCTGGCGCCGACTGGCGTACGAGCAGTACTTC | CAWRRLAYEQYF
. | TRBJ1-5 | TRBV19 | TRBD1 | TGTGCCAGTAGTATAGTAGCCCGGACAGGGAGGGTAGATCAGCCCCAGCATTTT | CASSIVARTGRVDQPQHF
. | TRBJ1-1 | TRBV7-9 | . | TGTGCCAGCAGCTCGTGGGCGGGTTCTGGCACTGAAGCTTTCTTT | CASSSWAGSGTEAFF
. | TRBJ2-5 | TRBV7-2 | . | TGTGCCAGCAGCTGGGGACAAGAGACCCAGTACTTC | CASSWGQETQYF
. | TRBJ1-5 | TRBV5-1 | . | TGCGCCAGCAGTCTCGGTCCCAATGGGGATCAGCCCCAGCATTTT | CASSLGPNGDQPQHF
. | TRBJ2-2 | TRBV4-2 | . | TGTGCCAGTACTACCGGGGGGAACACCGGGGAGCTGTTTTTT | CASTTGGNTGELFF
few | TRBJ1-5 | TRBV2 | . | TGTGCCAGCAATTCCGGGACACTCGACAATCAGCCCCAGCATTTT | CASNSGTLDNQPQHF
. | TRBJ1-2 | TRBV7-2 | . | TGTGCCAGCAGCTTAGGCCAAACGGCTGGCTACACCTTC | CASSLGQTAGYTF
. | TRBJ2-2 | TRBV27 | TRBD1 | TGTGCCAGCAGGGGACAGGGAAGGACCGGGGAGCTGTTTTTT | CASRGQGRTGELFF
. | TRBJ2-3 | TRBV6-1 | TRBD1 | TGTGCCAGCACGCGACAGGGGCCTCCCGATACGCAGTATTTT | CASTRQGPPDTQYF
. | TRBJ1-4 | TRBV6-5 | . | TGTGCCAGCAGTTACCTCGGTGAAAAACTGTTTTTT | CASSYLGEKLFF
once | TRBJ2-4 | TRBV11-3 | TRBD2 | TGTGCCAGCAGCTTGGACAGACTAGCGGTTCAGTACTTC | CASSLDRLAVQYF
. | TRBJ2-5 | TRBV5-6 | . | TGTGCCAGCAGCTCCGGACAGATCCAAGAGACCCAGTACTTC | CASSSGQIQETQYF
. | TRBJ2-7 | TRBV19 | TRBD1 | TGTGCGACGAGAGGGACAGGGGGCTACGAGCAGTACTTC | CATRGTGGYEQYF
once | TRBJ2-3 | TRBV5-6 | . | TGTGCCAGCAGTCCGGACTATCGCACAGATACGCAGTATTTT | CASSPDYRTDTQYF
once | TRBJ1-3 | TRBV7-2 | TRBD1 | TGTGCCAGCAGCTTCGCCGGGACAGTCTCTGGAAACACCATATATTTT | CASSFAGTVSGNTIYF
. | TRBJ2-1 | TRBV6-1 | . | TGTGCCAGCAGTGAAGAATCATTCACCTACAATGAGCAGTTCTTC | CASSEESFTYNEQFF
few | TRBJ2-5 | TRBV5-1 | . | TGCGCCAGCACAGTGAACCAAGAGACCCAGTACTTC | CASTVNQETQYF
. | TRBJ1-1 | TRBV4-2 | . | TGTGCCAGCAGCCCCCGTCGAGCGGCTGAAGCTTTCTTT | CASSPRRAAEAFF
. | TRBJ2-2 | TRBV13 | TRBD2 | TGTGCCAGCAGCGGAGGACTAGCGACCGGGGAGCTGTTTTTT | CASSGGLATGELFF
once | TRBJ1-5 | TRBV19 | . | TGTGCCAGTAGTATTCAGTATCAGCCCCAGCATTTT | CASSIQYQPQHF
. | TRBJ1-6 | TRBV18 | . | TGTGCCAGCTCACCCGGACTTCCTCATAATTCACCCCTCCACTTT | CASSPGLPHNSPLHF
. | TRBJ1-2 | TRBV4-2 | . | TGTGCCAGCAGCCAACCTACAGGGAGCTATGGCTACACCTTC | CASSQPTGSYGYTF
. | TRBJ2-7 | TRBV11-3 | . | TGTGCCAGCAGCTTAGACGGGGACGAGCAGTACTTC | CASSLDGDEQYF
. | TRBJ1-4 | TRBV7-2 | . | TGTGCCAGCAGCCGGGGATCCGGCCCTAATGAAAAACTGTTTTTT | CASSRGSGPNEKLFF
. | TRBJ2-2 | TRBV2 | TRBD1 | TGTGCCAGCAGTGAAGTAGGACAGGTTATCGCCGGGGAGCTGTTTTTT | CASSEVGQVIAGELFF
. | TRBJ2-3 | TRBV5-4 | . | TGTGCCAGCAGCTCGAACAAGGGGGATACGCAGTATTTT | CASSSNKGDTQYF
. | TRBJ2-7 | TRBV5-6 | . | TGTGCCAGCAGCTTGGGAATTGTGGGACCCCGGTCCTACGAGCAGTACTTC | CASSLGIVGPRSYEQYF
once | TRBJ1-1 | TRBV12-5 | TRBD1 | TGTGCTAGTGGTTTGGCTGCAGGGGGCACTGAAGCTTTCTTT | CASGLAAGGTEAFF
. | TRBJ2-7 | TRBV10-3 | TRBD1 | TGTGCCATCAGTGAAAGGTCGGGACAGGGATCCTACGAGCAGTACTTC | CAISERSGQGSYEQYF
. | TRBJ1-4 | TRBV2 | . | TGTGCCAGCAGGGGGCGCCGGGCAACTAATGAAAAACTGTTTTTT | CASRGRRATNEKLFF
. | TRBJ2-3 | TRBV4-1 | TRBD2 | TGCGCCAGCAGCCTGCCGGCGGGGGGCGCAGATACGCAGTATTTT | CASSLPAGGADTQYF
few | TRBJ2-7 | TRBV19 | TRBD1 | TGTGCCAGTAGTATGGACAGGGGCGCCTACGAGCAGTACTTC | CASSMDRGAYEQYF
. | TRBJ2-7 | TRBV5-1 | . | TGCGCCAGCAGCGCCGAGGGCGAGCAGTACTTC | CASSAEGEQYF
. | TRBJ2-2 | TRBV4-2 | TRBD2 | TGTGCCAGCAGCCAGGCTAGCGGGGGAAAAGGAGGGGAGCTGTTTTTT | CASSQASGGKGGELFF
. | TRBJ1-1 | TRBV11-2 | . | TGTGCCAGCAGTCTAACCAGGGGTGGGACTGAAGCTTTCTTT | CASSLTRGGTEAFF
. | TRBJ2-7 | TRBV18 | TRBD2 | TGTGCCAGCTCACCTCGGGGGGACGAGCAGTACTTC | CASSPRGDEQYF
once | TRBJ2-7 | TRBV14 | . | TGTGCCAGCAGCCAAGGGCTCAGGAGGACCTACGAGCAGTACTTC | CASSQGLRRTYEQYF
. | TRBJ2-2 | TRBV7-7 | . | TGTGCTAGCAGCTTTTTACAGGGATCCGGGGAGCTGTTTTTT | CASSFLQGSGELFF
. | TRBJ1-2 | TRBV19 | . | TGTGCCAGTGCTAAACCGGGGACTTACTATGGCTACACCTTC | CASAKPGTYYGYTF
. | TRBJ1-1 | TRBV7-2 | . | TGTGCCAGCAGCGCCTTGCAGGGAGGAACGACCGAAGCTTTCTTT | CASSALQGGTTEAFF
few | TRBJ1-2 | TRBV30 | TRBD1 | TGTGCCTGGAATGGGAAGGACAGGTCCTCGGAGAGTTATGGCTACACCTTC | CAWNGKDRSSESYGYTF
. | TRBJ2-7 | TRBV5-1 | TRBD1 | TGCGCCAGCAGCTTGACTGTACCAACAGGGGGCATCTACGAGCAGTACTTC | CASSLTVPTGGIYEQYF
. | TRBJ2-1 | TRBV5-1 | TRBD1 | TGCGCCAGCACCCGACAGGGGGCCTACAATGAGCAGTTCTTC | CASTRQGAYNEQFF